Listed below are T cell receptor beta chains from one sample, sequenced in a study of T cells in Graves' hyperthyroidism and ophthalmopathy. A single record per CDR3 protein comes from TCRdb applying MiXCR to the multiplex PCR reads. The sample carries approximately 690,000 distinct CDR3 sequences, around 20% recorded once. The source material was blood. The receptors originated from a young man with Graves' ophthalmopathy. Both conserved end residues are part of each CDR3. A D gene is named only where the DNA matches it firmly. For some rows the clone size is stated as once, few or many, or as a class when expanded; others skip it.

D,size,V,J,DNA,CDR3
TRBD1,many,TRBV6-2/TRBV6-3,TRBJ1-5,TGTGCCAGCAGTTCTCCTCTCTCGACAGGGATAAATCAGCCCCAGCATTTT,CASSSPLSTGINQPQHF
.,.,TRBV2,TRBJ1-2,TGTGCCAGCAGTGAAACAGAGTTCTATGGCTACACCTTC,CASSETEFYGYTF
TRBD1,many,TRBV6-1,TRBJ1-5,TGTGCCAGCAGGAGCCTAGGACAGGGGAGACAGCCCCAGCATTTT,CASRSLGQGRQPQHF
.,few,TRBV15,TRBJ2-5,TGTGCCACCAGCAGAGATACGGAGACCCAGTACTTC,CATSRDTETQYF
TRBD1,few,TRBV2,TRBJ2-1,TGTGCCAGCAGTGCCGCCGGGACAGGGGAGGACGAGCAGTTCTTC,CASSAAGTGEDEQFF
.,.,TRBV30,TRBJ2-3,TGTGCCTGGAGCTGGGCAGGGGGGACAGATACGCAGTATTTT,CAWSWAGGTDTQYF
.,few,TRBV20-1,TRBJ2-2,TGCAGTGCAAAGAGGGAGAAGGGCACCGGGGAGCTGTTTTTT,CSAKREKGTGELFF
.,.,TRBV19,TRBJ1-5,TGTGCCAGTAGTAATTCAGGGATAGATCAGCCCCAGCATTTT,CASSNSGIDQPQHF
.,many,TRBV20-1,TRBJ2-3,TGCAGTGCTAGTTTGCAGGCCACAGATACGCAGTATTTT,CSASLQATDTQYF
TRBD2,few,TRBV7-3,TRBJ2-1,TGTGCCAGCAGCTTATCCCGGGATGGGCGGGAGGTGTTCTTC,CASSLSRDGREVFF
.,few,TRBV28,TRBJ1-2,TGTGCCAGCCTTAGGGGGGGGGATCGGTATGGCTACACCTTC,CASLRGGDRYGYTF
.,many,TRBV27,TRBJ2-1,TGTGCCAGCGGCCAACCGCTCCTCCCGAATGAGCAGTTCTTC,CASGQPLLPNEQFF
.,many,TRBV7-2,TRBJ2-7,TGTGCCAGCAGCTTGGGTTATACAGGGCGGTACGAGCAGTACTTC,CASSLGYTGRYEQYF
.,many,TRBV3-1,TRBJ1-1,TGTGCCAGCAGCCAAGAATCACAGAACACTGAAGCTTTCTTT,CASSQESQNTEAFF
.,.,TRBV6-2/TRBV6-3,TRBJ1-1,TGTGCCAGCAGTACCGGGACATCTTGGGGAACTGAAGCTTTCTTT,CASSTGTSWGTEAFF
.,.,TRBV20-1,TRBJ1-2,TGCAGTGCTAACAACAGGGTCCTTCACTATGGCTACACCTTC,CSANNRVLHYGYTF
.,few,TRBV18,TRBJ2-1,TGTGCCAGCTCGGGCAATACAGGACTTGAGCAGTTCTTC,CASSGNTGLEQFF
TRBD1,.,TRBV9,TRBJ1-5,TGTGCCAGCAAAACAGGGGGAGCCGGTCAGCCCCAGCATTTT,CASKTGGAGQPQHF
.,hyperexpanded,TRBV28,TRBJ1-1,TGTGCCAGCAGTTTTTCATGGGACATTGGTGAAGCTTTCTTT,CASSFSWDIGEAFF
TRBD1,many,TRBV30,TRBJ1-1,TGTGCCTGGAGCGCACAGGGGATCGAAGCTTTCTTT,CAWSAQGIEAFF
TRBD2,many,TRBV12-3/TRBV12-4,TRBJ2-5,TGTGCCAGCAGTTTATTTGCGGGAGCGGAGACCCAGTACTTC,CASSLFAGAETQYF
.,few,TRBV2,TRBJ2-1,TGTGCCAGCGTACCCATTGGCAATGAGCAGTTCTTC,CASVPIGNEQFF
TRBD1,many,TRBV18,TRBJ2-7,TGTGCCAGCTCACCTGACAGGGTCTACGAGCAGTACTTC,CASSPDRVYEQYF
.,many,TRBV3-1,TRBJ1-2,TGTGCCAGCAGCCCACAGGGAGGCGCTAGCGGCTACACCTTC,CASSPQGGASGYTF
TRBD1,many,TRBV2,TRBJ1-1,TGTGCCAGCAGCCCCATGGGGACAGGGGACACTGAAGCTTTCTTT,CASSPMGTGDTEAFF
TRBD1,.,TRBV7-8,TRBJ2-7,TGTGCCAGCAGCTTGGGACAGGGGGCCAACGAGCAGTACTTC,CASSLGQGANEQYF
TRBD2,.,TRBV3-1,TRBJ2-1,TGTGCCAGCAGCCAAGATTGGCTAGCGGGATACAATGAGCAGTTCTTC,CASSQDWLAGYNEQFF
.,few,TRBV4-2,TRBJ2-3,TGTGCCAGCAGCCATCTAGGGGGGAGTGACACAGATACGCAGTATTTT,CASSHLGGSDTDTQYF
.,few,TRBV20-1,TRBJ1-4,TGCAGTGCTAGAGGGGAGGGGCGTTATGAAAAACTGTTTTTT,CSARGEGRYEKLFF
TRBD2,.,TRBV20-1,TRBJ2-1,TGCAGTGGGGAAAGCGGGAGGGCCAATGAGCAGTTCTTC,CSGESGRANEQFF
TRBD1,.,TRBV20-1,TRBJ1-1,TGCAGTGCTAGAGATCTGGACAGGGGAGTTACTGAAGCTTTCTTT,CSARDLDRGVTEAFF
.,many,TRBV28,TRBJ1-1,TGTGCCAGCAGTTCCCGGGACAAGTACTTTGGGGGCACTGAAGCTTTCTTT,CASSSRDKYFGGTEAFF
TRBD1,many,TRBV11-2,TRBJ2-7,TGTGCCAGCAGTCCTACGGCGGCAGGGGGCTACGAGCAGTACTTC,CASSPTAAGGYEQYF
TRBD1,.,TRBV11-2,TRBJ1-2,TGTGCCAGCAGCATGGGACAGGGCCATTTTTATGGCTACACCTTC,CASSMGQGHFYGYTF
.,.,TRBV20-1,TRBJ1-1,TGCAGTGCTAGAGACCCCCGACAGACCTTCACTGAAGCTTTCTTT,CSARDPRQTFTEAFF
.,few,TRBV16,TRBJ2-3,TGTGCCAGCAGCCAAAAGAACCAACCCACAGATACGCAGTATTTT,CASSQKNQPTDTQYF
.,few,TRBV7-2,TRBJ2-5,TGTGCCAGCAGCTTAGTCGCGGGACCTCAAGAGACCCAGTACTTC,CASSLVAGPQETQYF
.,.,TRBV10-3,TRBJ1-2,TGTGCCATCAGTGACCTGGGGAGAAACTATGGCTACACCTTC,CAISDLGRNYGYTF
.,many,TRBV11-2,TRBJ2-3,TGTGCCAGCAGCGGTCGTAGGCAGAGCACAGATACGCAGTATTTT,CASSGRRQSTDTQYF
.,many,TRBV20-1,TRBJ2-7,TGCAGTGCTAGAGTGGACGAGCAGTACTTC,CSARVDEQYF
TRBD2,few,TRBV3-1,TRBJ2-2,TGTGCCAGCAGCCCTCCCCGGGGACTAGCGGAAACCGGGGAGCTGTTTTTT,CASSPPRGLAETGELFF
TRBD1,many,TRBV7-9,TRBJ2-7,TGTGCCAGCAGCTTAGTACCGGGACAGGGGCTCGACGAGCAGTACTTC,CASSLVPGQGLDEQYF
TRBD1,.,TRBV13,TRBJ1-1,TGTGCCAGCAGCTTTGGTTTCAGGGGGTTAAAAAACACTGAAGCTTTCTTT,CASSFGFRGLKNTEAFF
.,once,TRBV7-2,TRBJ2-1,TGTGCCAGCAGCTTAGGGGACTCGAACAATGAGCAGTTCTTC,CASSLGDSNNEQFF
.,few,TRBV5-6,TRBJ1-1,TGTGCCAGCAGCATAGGGGCGAGGACTGAAGCTTTCTTT,CASSIGARTEAFF
.,.,TRBV6-1,TRBJ2-5,TGTGCCAGCAGGCTTTCCTACCAAGAGACCCAGTACTTC,CASRLSYQETQYF
.,few,TRBV14,TRBJ2-2,TGTGCCAGCAGCCCCCGGGAGAGGTACACCGGGGAGCTGTTTTTT,CASSPRERYTGELFF
.,.,TRBV27,TRBJ2-2,TGTGCCAGCAGTTTGGCATGGAGGGCCGGGGAGCTGTTTTTT,CASSLAWRAGELFF
TRBD2,.,TRBV7-6,TRBJ2-1,TGTGCCAGCAGCCCGCGGACTAGCGGGAGGTCCAACTCCTACAATGAGCAGTTCTTC,CASSPRTSGRSNSYNEQFF
TRBD2,few,TRBV24-1,TRBJ2-1,TGTGCCAGCTCACCACAGGGACTAGCGGGAGTTGAGTCCTCCTACAATGAGCAGTTCTTC,CASSPQGLAGVESSYNEQFF
.,few,TRBV6-1,TRBJ2-7,TGTGCCAGCAGTCCCTCCCAGGCTAGCTCCTACGAGCAGTACTTC,CASSPSQASSYEQYF
.,few,TRBV11-3,TRBJ1-2,TGTGCCAGCAGTCCAGACCAACGACTAGCCCAGCTTGCTTGGATGAACTATGGCTACACCTTC,CASSPDQRLAQLAWMNYGYTF
.,.,TRBV20-1,TRBJ1-4,TGCAGTCCCTCGCGGAGGGTTCCTAATGAAAAACTGTTTTTT,CSPSRRVPNEKLFF